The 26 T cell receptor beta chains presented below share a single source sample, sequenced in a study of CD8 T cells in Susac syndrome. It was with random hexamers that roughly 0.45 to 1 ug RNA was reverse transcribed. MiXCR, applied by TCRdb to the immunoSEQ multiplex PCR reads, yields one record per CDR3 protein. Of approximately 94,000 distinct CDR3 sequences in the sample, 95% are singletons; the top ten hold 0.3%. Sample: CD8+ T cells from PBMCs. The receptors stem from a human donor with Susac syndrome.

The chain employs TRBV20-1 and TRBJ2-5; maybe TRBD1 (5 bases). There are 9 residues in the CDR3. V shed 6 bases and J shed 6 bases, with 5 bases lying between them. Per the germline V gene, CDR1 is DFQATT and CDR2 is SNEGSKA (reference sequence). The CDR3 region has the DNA TGCAGTGCGGGGCAGACCCAGTACTTC. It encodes CSAGQTQYF.

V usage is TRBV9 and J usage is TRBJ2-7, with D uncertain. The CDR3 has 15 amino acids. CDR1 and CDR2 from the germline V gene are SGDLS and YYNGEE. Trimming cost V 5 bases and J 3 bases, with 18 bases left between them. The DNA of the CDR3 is TGTGCCAGCAGTTTTAGGGCGGACCAATACTACGAGCAGTACTTC. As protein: CASSFRADQYYEQYF.

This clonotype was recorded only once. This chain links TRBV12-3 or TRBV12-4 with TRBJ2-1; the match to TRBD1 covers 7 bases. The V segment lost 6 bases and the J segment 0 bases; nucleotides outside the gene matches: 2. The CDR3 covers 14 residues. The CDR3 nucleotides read TGTGCCAGCAGATACAGGGGCTCCTACAATGAGCAGTTCTTC. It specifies CASRYRGSYNEQFF.

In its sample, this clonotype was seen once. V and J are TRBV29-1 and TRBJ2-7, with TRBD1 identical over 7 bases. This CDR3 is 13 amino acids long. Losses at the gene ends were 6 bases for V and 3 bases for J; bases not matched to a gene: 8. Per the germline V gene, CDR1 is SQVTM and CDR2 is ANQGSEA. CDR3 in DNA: TGCAGCGTCACCGGGACAGAAAGCTACGAGCAGTACTTC. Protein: CSVTGTESYEQYF.

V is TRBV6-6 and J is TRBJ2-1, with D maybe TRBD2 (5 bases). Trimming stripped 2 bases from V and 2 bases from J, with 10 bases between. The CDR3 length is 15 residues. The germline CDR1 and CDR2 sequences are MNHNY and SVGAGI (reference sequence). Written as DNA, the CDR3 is TGTGCCAGCAGTTACGAGGGTACTGCCTACAATGAGCAGTTCTTC. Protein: CASSYEGTAYNEQFF.

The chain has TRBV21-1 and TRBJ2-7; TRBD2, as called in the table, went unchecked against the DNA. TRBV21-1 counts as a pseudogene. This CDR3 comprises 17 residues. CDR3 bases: TGTGCCAGCAGCGGCCGCTGGGCTAGCGGTGGGGCCTACGAGCAGTACTTC. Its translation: CASSGRWASGGAYEQYF.

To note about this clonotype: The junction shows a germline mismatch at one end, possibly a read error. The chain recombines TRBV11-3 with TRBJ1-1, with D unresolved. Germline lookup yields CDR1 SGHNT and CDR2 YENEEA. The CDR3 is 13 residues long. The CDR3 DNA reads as TGTGCAAGCAGCCGGACGGTGAACACTGAAGCTTTCTTT. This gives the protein CASSRTVNTEAFF.

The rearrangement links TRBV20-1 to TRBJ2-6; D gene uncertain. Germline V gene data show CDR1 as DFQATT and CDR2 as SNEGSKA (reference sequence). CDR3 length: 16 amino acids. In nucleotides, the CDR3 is TGCGCCTGCGAGGCCTTCACGGGTTCTGGGGCCAACGTCCTGACTTTC. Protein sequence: CACEAFTGSGANVLTF.

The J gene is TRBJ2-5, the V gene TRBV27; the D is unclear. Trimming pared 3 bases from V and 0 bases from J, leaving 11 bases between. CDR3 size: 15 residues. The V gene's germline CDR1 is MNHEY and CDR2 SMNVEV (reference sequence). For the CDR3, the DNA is TGTGCCAGCAGTTTGACTGATGGGTACCAAGAGACCCAGTACTTC. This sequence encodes CASSLTDGYQETQYF.

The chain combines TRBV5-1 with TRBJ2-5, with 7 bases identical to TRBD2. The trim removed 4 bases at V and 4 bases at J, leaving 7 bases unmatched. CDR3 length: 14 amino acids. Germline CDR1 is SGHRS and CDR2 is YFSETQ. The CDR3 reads CASSPGLVGETQYF. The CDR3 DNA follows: TGCGCCAGCAGCCCCGGACTAGTTGGAGAGACCCAGTACTTC.

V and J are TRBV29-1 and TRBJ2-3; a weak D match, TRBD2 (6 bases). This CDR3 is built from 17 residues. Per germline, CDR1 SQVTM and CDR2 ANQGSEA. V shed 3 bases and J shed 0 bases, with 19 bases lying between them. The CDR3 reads CSVDVVWRRASTDTQYF. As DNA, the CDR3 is TGCAGCGTTGATGTAGTTTGGCGGAGGGCTAGCACAGATACGCAGTATTTT.

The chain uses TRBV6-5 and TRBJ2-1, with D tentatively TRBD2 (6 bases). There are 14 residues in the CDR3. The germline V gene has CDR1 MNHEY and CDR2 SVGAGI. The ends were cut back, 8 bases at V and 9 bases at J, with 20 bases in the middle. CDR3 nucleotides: TGTGCCAGCGGTTCCATAGAGACTAGAGCTGAGCAGTTCTTC. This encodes CASGSIETRAEQFF.

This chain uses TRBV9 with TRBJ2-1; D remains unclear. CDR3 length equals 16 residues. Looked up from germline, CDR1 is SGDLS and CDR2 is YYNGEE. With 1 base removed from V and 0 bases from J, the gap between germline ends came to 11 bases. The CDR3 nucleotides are TGTGCCAGCAGCGTAAGTCGCGATAGCTCCTACAATGAGCAGTTCTTC. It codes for CASSVSRDSSYNEQFF.

This chain's CDR3 is CASSSGTGNYEQYF. The CDR3 DNA is TGTGCCAGCAGCTCAGGGACCGGGAACTACGAGCAGTACTTC. The chain carries TRBV7-9 and TRBJ2-7; perhaps D is TRBD1 or TRBD2 (5 bases each). V lost 4 bases and J lost 3, with 13 bases in between. The CDR3 contains 14 residues. CDR1 is SEHNR and CDR2 is FQNEAQ in the germline V gene (reference sequence).

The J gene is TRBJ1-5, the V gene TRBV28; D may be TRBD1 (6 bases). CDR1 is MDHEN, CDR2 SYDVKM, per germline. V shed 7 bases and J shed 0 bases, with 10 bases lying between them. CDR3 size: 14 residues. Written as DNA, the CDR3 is TGTGCCAGCACGACAGGTTATAGCAATCAGCCCCAGCATTTT. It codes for CASTTGYSNQPQHF.

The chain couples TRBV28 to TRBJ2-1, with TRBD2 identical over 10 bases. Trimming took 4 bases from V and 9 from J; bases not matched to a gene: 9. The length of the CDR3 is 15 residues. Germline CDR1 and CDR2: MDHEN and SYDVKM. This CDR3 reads CASSYSSGSISEQFF. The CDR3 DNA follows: TGTGCCAGCAGTTACTCTAGCGGGAGTATTAGTGAGCAGTTCTTC.

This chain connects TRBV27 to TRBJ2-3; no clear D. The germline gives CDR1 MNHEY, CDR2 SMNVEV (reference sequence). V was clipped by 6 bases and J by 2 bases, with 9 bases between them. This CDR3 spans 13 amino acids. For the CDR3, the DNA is TGTGCCAGCAGGCGAACCCCCACAGATACGCAGTATTTT. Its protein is CASRRTPTDTQYF.

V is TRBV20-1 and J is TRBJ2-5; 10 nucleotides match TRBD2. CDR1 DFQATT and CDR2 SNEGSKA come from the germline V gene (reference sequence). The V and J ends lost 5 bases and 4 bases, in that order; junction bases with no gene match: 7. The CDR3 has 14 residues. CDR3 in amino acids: CSAQLGLARETQYF. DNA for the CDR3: TGCAGTGCTCAACTGGGACTAGCGAGAGAGACCCAGTACTTC.

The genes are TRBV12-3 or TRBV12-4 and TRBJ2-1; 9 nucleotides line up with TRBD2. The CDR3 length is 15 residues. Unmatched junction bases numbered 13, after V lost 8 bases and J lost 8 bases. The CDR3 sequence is CASELAGVGPHEQFF. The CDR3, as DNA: TGTGCCAGCGAATTAGCGGGAGTCGGCCCCCATGAGCAGTTCTTC.

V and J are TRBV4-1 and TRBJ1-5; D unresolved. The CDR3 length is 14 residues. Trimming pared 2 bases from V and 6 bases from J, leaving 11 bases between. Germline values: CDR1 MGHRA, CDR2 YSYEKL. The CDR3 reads CASSQPDGLQPQHF. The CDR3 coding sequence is TGCGCCAGCAGCCAACCCGACGGCCTTCAGCCCCAGCATTTT.

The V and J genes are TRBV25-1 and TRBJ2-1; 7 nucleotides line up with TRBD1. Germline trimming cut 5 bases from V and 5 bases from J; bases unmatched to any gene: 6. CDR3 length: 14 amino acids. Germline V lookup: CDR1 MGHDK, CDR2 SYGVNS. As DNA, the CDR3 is TGTGCCAGCAGTCAGGGGGAACCTAACAATGAGCAGTTCTTC. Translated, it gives CASSQGEPNNEQFF.

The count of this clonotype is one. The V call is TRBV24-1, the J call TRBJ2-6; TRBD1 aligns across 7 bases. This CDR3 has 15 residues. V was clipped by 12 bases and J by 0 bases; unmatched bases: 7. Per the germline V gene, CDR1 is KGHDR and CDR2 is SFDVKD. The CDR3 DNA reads TGTGCCGCCGGGACAGTTCGCTCTGGGGCCAACGTCCTGACTTTC. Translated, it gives CAAGTVRSGANVLTF.

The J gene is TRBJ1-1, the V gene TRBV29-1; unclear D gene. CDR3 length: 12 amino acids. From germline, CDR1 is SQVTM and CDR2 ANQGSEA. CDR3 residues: CGLQTLNTEAFF. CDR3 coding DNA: TGCGGGCTCCAAACACTGAACACTGAAGCTTTCTTT.

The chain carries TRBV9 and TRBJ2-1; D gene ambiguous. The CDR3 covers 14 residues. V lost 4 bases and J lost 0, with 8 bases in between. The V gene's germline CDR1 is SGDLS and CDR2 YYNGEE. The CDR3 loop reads CASSPRPSYNEQFF. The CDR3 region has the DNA TGTGCCAGCAGCCCCCGACCCTCCTACAATGAGCAGTTCTTC.

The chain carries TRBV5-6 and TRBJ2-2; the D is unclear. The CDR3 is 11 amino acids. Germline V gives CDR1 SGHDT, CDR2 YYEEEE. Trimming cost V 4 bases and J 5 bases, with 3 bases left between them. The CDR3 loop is CASSRTGELFF. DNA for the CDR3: TGTGCCAGCAGCCGTACCGGGGAGCTGTTTTTT.

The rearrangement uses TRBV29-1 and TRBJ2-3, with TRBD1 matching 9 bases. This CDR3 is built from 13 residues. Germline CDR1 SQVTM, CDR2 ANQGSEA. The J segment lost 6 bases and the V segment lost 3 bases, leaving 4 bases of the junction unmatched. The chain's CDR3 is CSVEGQGYDTQYF. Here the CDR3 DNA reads TGCAGCGTTGAGGGACAGGGATATGATACGCAGTATTTT.